Detailed here is one TCR beta chain. These data are taken from a study of blood T cell repertoires in COVID-19. In the study overall: Donors in the United States, Italy and Spain gave samples during acute or convalescent COVID-19. From T cells, B-cell-depleted T cells, or PBMCs came the material, which was cDNA or gDNA.

Authors' analysis steps: Amplified reference gene primers provided the basis for estimating nucleated cell counts. Measured with immunoSEQ multiplex PCR; TCRdb has only the in-frame clones, and not every one. That table gives V, J and clone size, and the DNA gave D and trimming. The repertoire has 95,000 to 150,000 clones, around 85% of them found once; the top ten carry under 4%. The clonotype comes from a man aged 60 to 75 with acute or convalescent COVID-19. The material sequenced was peripheral blood.

This CDR3 reads CASSQDQAPNQPQHF. CDR3 coding DNA: TGTGCCAGCAGCCAAGATCAGGCACCCAATCAGCCCCAGCATTTT. This chain joins TRBV3-1 (or the pseudogene TRBV3-2) and TRBJ1-5; D gene unclear. Germline CDR1 and CDR2: LGHDT and YNNKEL (reference sequence). Trimming shortened V by 0 bases and J by 3 bases, and 9 bases separated the two germline ends. The CDR3 is made up of 15 amino acids.